The 31 T cell receptor beta chains in this list originate from one sample, sequenced in a study of blood T cell repertoires in COVID-19. Profiling relied on immunoSEQ multiplex PCR, and the TCRdb table lists in-frame clones only, not all of them. The table records about 82,000 clones, around 88% of them present only once. The source material was peripheral blood. Receptors were obtained from a woman aged 55-75 years with acute or convalescent COVID-19.

This chain links TRBV5-1 with TRBJ2-1; D is possibly TRBD1 (6 bases). The ends were cut back, 4 bases at V and 3 bases at J, with 14 bases in the middle. This CDR3 comprises 15 residues. Per the germline V gene, CDR1 is SGHRS and CDR2 is YFSETQ. CDR3 protein: CASSLLGTFYNEQFF. Here the CDR3 DNA reads TGCGCCAGCAGCCTATTAGGGACATTCTACAATGAGCAGTTCTTC. The complete variable domain, with remaining parts taken from reference TRBV5-1 and TRBJ2-1, reads KAGVTQTPRYLIKTRGQQVTLSCSPISGHRSVSWYQQTPGQGLQFLFEYFSETQRNKGNFPGRFSGRQFSNSRSEMNVSTLELGDSALYLCASSLLGTFYNEQFFGPGTRLTVL.

This sequence joins TRBV20-1 and TRBJ2-6; no clear D. The V end lost 6 bases, the J end lost 2 bases, and 2 bases lay between the germline ends. This CDR3 is 11 amino acids long. Germline V CDR1 and CDR2: DFQATT, SNEGSKA (reference sequence). The CDR3 DNA follows: TGCAGTGCCACTGGGGCCAACGTCCTGACTTTC. This encodes CSATGANVLTF.

The chain joins TRBV6-1 to TRBJ1-1; no reliable D call. V lost 0 bases to trimming and J lost 4 bases, with 6 bases between them. Germline V gene data show CDR1 as MNHNS and CDR2 as SASEGT. The CDR3 sequence is 13 residues long. DNA of the CDR3: TGTGCCAGCAGTGAAGCGGGAGGCACTGAAGCTTTCTTT. Translation gives CASSEAGGTEAFF.

CDR3 nucleotide sequence: TGTGCCAGCGGATGGGGGGGGGAAGGATCCTACGAGCAGTACTTC. Residues: CASGWGGEGSYEQYF. The gene calls are TRBV6-1 and TRBJ2-7; 7 bases match TRBD2. The V gene end was trimmed by 8 bases and the J gene end by 1 base; junction bases not matched to a gene: 11. The CDR3 consists of 15 residues. The germline V gene encodes CDR1 MNHNS and CDR2 SASEGT.

This clone showed up just a few times. V is TRBV5-1 and J is TRBJ2-7; D is possibly TRBD2 (5 bases). In germline, CDR1 is SGHRS, CDR2 YFSETQ. Trimming took off 0 bases at V and 1 base at J, with 26 bases between the two ends. This CDR3 is built from 20 residues. The CDR3 reads CASSLATYPGSSTFSYEQYF. The CDR3, as DNA: TGCGCCAGCAGCTTGGCCACCTACCCGGGATCTTCAACTTTTTCCTACGAGCAGTACTTC.

This clone turned up a few times. The chain uses TRBV5-1 and TRBJ2-7; 8 nucleotides match TRBD2. The V gene's germline CDR1 is SGHRS and CDR2 YFSETQ. The CDR3 loop spans 17 amino acids. V lost 1 base and J lost 5; bases outside the gene matches: 14. CDR3 sequence reads: CASSLNPAGDRENEQYF. The CDR3 DNA reads as TGCGCCAGCAGCTTGAATCCAGCGGGAGACCGTGAAAACGAGCAGTACTTC. The complete variable domain, with remaining parts taken from reference TRBV5-1 and TRBJ2-7, reads KAGVTQTPRYLIKTRGQQVTLSCSPISGHRSVSWYQQTPGQGLQFLFEYFSETQRNKGNFPGRFSGRQFSNSRSEMNVSTLELGDSALYLCASSLNPAGDRENEQYFGPGTRLTVT.

This chain links TRBV4-1 with TRBJ2-7; D ambiguous. CDR3 length equals 13 residues. V was shortened by 1 base and J by 2 bases, with 6 bases between the two germline ends. Germline loops: CDR1 MGHRA, CDR2 YSYEKL. The CDR3 protein is CASSQGSTYEQYF. CDR3 nucleotides: TGCGCCAGCAGCCAAGGGTCTACCTACGAGCAGTACTTC.

On this clone: A junction boundary mismatches the germline segment, possibly from a read error. V gene TRBV7-7 combines with J gene TRBJ2-3; 11 bases agree with TRBD2. CDR3 length: 16 residues. Per the germline V gene, CDR1 is SSHAT and CDR2 is FNYEAQ (reference sequence). Written as DNA, the CDR3 is TGTGCTAGCAGCTTAGGGACTAGCGGCGGGACAGATACGCAGTATTTT. This encodes CASSLGTSGGTDTQYF. Variable domain in full (rest from reference TRBV7-7 and TRBJ2-3): GAGVSQSPRYKVTKRGQDVTLRCDPISSHATLYWYQQALGQGPEFLTYFNYEAQPDKSGLPSDRFSAERPEGSISTLTIQRTEQRDSAMYRCASSLGTSGGTDTQYFGPGTRLTVL.

The V and J genes are TRBV27 and TRBJ2-5; TRBD2 might be the D (6 bases). Germline CDR1 MNHEY, CDR2 SMNVEV (reference sequence). The CDR3 contains 16 residues. V lost 6 bases, J lost 3 bases, and 20 bases lay in between. Here the CDR3 reads CASSPFVMEGEETQYF. DNA for the CDR3: TGTGCCAGCAGCCCATTCGTAATGGAGGGAGAAGAGACCCAGTACTTC.

This rearrangement joins TRBV6-2 or TRBV6-3 to TRBJ1-2; 11 positions match TRBD1. The CDR3 covers 12 residues. The germline V gene encodes CDR1 MNHEY and CDR2 SVGEGT. V was pared by 5 bases and J by 8 bases, with 1 base of the junction left unmatched. CDR3 sequence: CASSRDRGGYTF. The CDR3 DNA reads TGTGCCAGCAGTCGGGACAGGGGGGGCTACACCTTC.

The chain links TRBV20-1 to TRBJ2-7, with D possibly TRBD2 on 6 matching bases. The length of the CDR3 is 11 residues. Germline V CDR1 and CDR2: DFQATT, SNEGSKA (reference sequence). V lost 5 bases to trimming and J lost 5 bases, with 10 bases between them. The CDR3 DNA sequence: TGCAGTGCTCCCTGGGGGGACGAGCAGTACTTC. As protein: CSAPWGDEQYF.

This chain joins TRBV27 and TRBJ1-6; 10 bases fit TRBD1. The CDR3 is 15 amino acids. Trimming cost V 1 base and J 10 bases; bases outside gene matches: 4. Germline V gene data show CDR1 as MNHEY and CDR2 as SMNVEV (reference sequence). The CDR3 protein is CASSLFGTGESPLHF. The CDR3 DNA reads as TGTGCCAGCAGTTTATTTGGGACAGGGGAATCACCCCTCCACTTT.

V is TRBV28 and J is TRBJ2-3; the D is unclear. V was trimmed by 2 bases and J by 2 bases, leaving 5 bases between them. Germline CDR1 and CDR2: MDHEN and SYDVKM. The CDR3 is made up of 13 amino acids. The chain's CDR3 is CASSLISTDTQYF. The DNA for the CDR3 is TGTGCCAGCAGTTTAATATCCACAGATACGCAGTATTTT. Looking up the rest from reference TRBV28 and TRBJ2-3 gives the full variable domain: DVKVTQSSRYLVKRTGEKVFLECVQDMDHENMFWYRQDPGLGLRLIYFSYDVKMKEKGDIPEGYSVSREKKERFSLILESASTNQTSMYLCASSLISTDTQYFGPGTRLTVL.

CDR3 nucleotide sequence: TGTGCCAGCAGTGAAGGGGGCCATGAAAACACCATATATTTT. Its protein product is CASSEGGHENTIYF. This chain uses TRBV6-1 with TRBJ1-3, with D perhaps TRBD1 (5 bases). Trimming took 1 base from V and 6 from J, leaving 10 bases between them. Germline lookup yields CDR1 MNHNS and CDR2 SASEGT. This CDR3 contains 14 residues.

V usage is TRBV28 and J usage is TRBJ2-1; a weak D match, TRBD1 (5 bases). Between the trimmed V and J ends, which lost 3 bases and 7 bases, there was a span of 13 bases. Germline assignment: CDR1 MDHEN and CDR2 SYDVKM. This CDR3 contains 14 residues. In DNA, the CDR3 is TGTGCCAGCAGTTTCCCAGGGCCCCGGAATGAGCAGTTCTTC. Translation gives CASSFPGPRNEQFF.

The chain links TRBV13 to TRBJ2-7; a possible D gene is TRBD2 (6 bases). The V end was cut by 5 bases, the J end by 5 bases, with 19 bases between. Germline lookup yields CDR1 PRHDT and CDR2 FYEKMQ (reference sequence). There are 15 residues in the CDR3. CDR3 DNA: TGTGCCAGCAGCCCTTGGAGGGATGGTGACGACGAGCAGTACTTC. Its translation is CASSPWRDGDDEQYF.

The V and J genes are TRBV10-1 and TRBJ1-2; no clear D. This CDR3 has 13 amino acids. Germline V lookup: CDR1 WNHNN, CDR2 SYGVQD (reference sequence). V was clipped by 3 bases and J by 1 base, with 6 bases between them. The CDR3 region has the DNA TGCGCCAGCAGTGAAACGGTTAACTATGGCTACACCTTC. Its translation: CASSETVNYGYTF.

The chain employs TRBV27 and TRBJ2-2; D is undetermined. The CDR3 sequence is 12 residues long. Germline CDR1 is MNHEY and CDR2 is SMNVEV (reference sequence). The V end lost 1 base, the J end lost 7 bases, and 4 bases lay between the germline ends. In nucleotides, the CDR3 is TGTGCCAGCAGTTTATTCGGCGGGGAGCTGTTTTTT. Protein: CASSLFGGELFF.

The J gene is TRBJ1-1, the V gene TRBV7-6, with D maybe TRBD1 (6 bases). Trimming pared 1 base from V and 1 base from J, leaving 13 bases between. This CDR3 region has 16 residues. Germline CDR1 SGHVS, CDR2 FNYEAQ. The chain's CDR3 is CASSLGTGSRNTEAFF. CDR3 bases: TGTGCCAGCAGCTTAGGAACAGGGTCGAGGAACACTGAAGCTTTCTTT.

The V and J genes are TRBV5-8 and TRBJ2-7; tentative D call: TRBD1 (5 bases). CDR1 and CDR2 (germline): SGHTS, YDEGEE. The CDR3 loop spans 16 amino acids. Trimming took off 2 bases at V and 3 bases at J, with 18 bases between the two ends. Here the CDR3 DNA reads TGTGCCAGCAGCTTAAACACAGGATTTCTGGACTACGAGCAGTACTTC. This codes for CASSLNTGFLDYEQYF. The variable domain in full, with the rest retrieved from reference TRBV5-8 and TRBJ2-7, is EAGVTQSPTHLIKTRGQQATLRCSPISGHTSVYWYQQALGLGLQFLLWYDEGEERNRGNFPPRFSGRQFPNYSSELNVNALELEDSALYLCASSLNTGFLDYEQYFGPGTRLTVT.

V is TRBV6-6 and J is TRBJ1-5; possible D gene TRBD1, 6 bases. The CDR3 extends over 13 amino acids. Trimming took off 5 bases at V and 4 bases at J, with 9 bases between the two ends. In germline, CDR1 is MNHNY, CDR2 SVGAGI (reference sequence). The chain's CDR3 is CASSPQGNQPQHF. The DNA for the CDR3 is TGTGCCAGCAGTCCACAGGGTAATCAGCCCCAGCATTTT.

The V gene is TRBV3-1 (or the pseudogene TRBV3-2), the J gene TRBJ1-2; possible D gene TRBD1, 5 bases. This CDR3 spans 13 amino acids. Trimming left V 4 bases short and J 8 bases short, with 14 bases between. Germline CDR1 is LGHDT and CDR2 is YNNKEL (reference sequence). CDR3 coding DNA: TGTGCCAGCAGCCCTCCAGGGTTACGGGGCTACACCTTC. This codes for CASSPPGLRGYTF.

The V call is TRBV9, the J call TRBJ2-1; 14 nucleotides align to TRBD2. Germline assignment: CDR1 SGDLS and CDR2 YYNGEE. The trim removed 3 bases at V and 8 bases at J, leaving 4 bases unmatched. The CDR3 has 15 residues. CDR3 region: CASSARTSGGYEQFF. CDR3 sequence (DNA): TGTGCCAGCAGCGCACGGACTAGCGGGGGGTATGAGCAGTTCTTC.

The J gene is TRBJ1-5, the V gene TRBV27; 7 bases match TRBD1. This CDR3 comprises 20 residues. Germline-derived CDR1 and CDR2 are MNHEY and SMNVEV (reference sequence). The J segment lost 1 base and the V segment lost 0 bases, leaving 15 bases of the junction unmatched. Here the CDR3 DNA reads TGTGCCAGCAGTTTATCGGGAAGTACCTACAGGGGTGGAAGCAATCAGCCCCAGCATTTT. Its translation is CASSLSGSTYRGGSNQPQHF.

The chain combines TRBV4-2 with TRBJ2-7; 14 positions agree with TRBD2. The trim removed 0 bases at V and 4 bases at J, leaving 14 bases unmatched. Germline-derived CDR1 and CDR2 are LGHNA and YNFKEQ. The CDR3 totals 20 residues. The CDR3 spells CASSQDFEGGLAGASYEQYF. The CDR3 DNA follows: TGTGCCAGCAGCCAAGACTTCGAGGGGGGACTAGCGGGAGCTTCGTACGAGCAGTACTTC.

The rearrangement uses TRBV12-2 and TRBJ2-5; the table's TRBD2 call for D was not verified on the DNA. TRBV12-2 is listed as a pseudogene. The CDR3 is 13 amino acids. CDR3 loop: CASRLGGDETQYF. The CDR3 DNA reads TGTGCAAGTCGCTTAGGAGGCGATGAGACCCAGTACTTC.

A word on this clone: At one end, the junction sequence differs from germline, possibly due to a read error. The rearrangement uses TRBV7-7 and TRBJ1-2, with a possible D match to TRBD1 (5 bases). The CDR3 has 15 amino acids. CDR1 is SSHAT and CDR2 is FNYEAQ in the germline V gene (reference sequence). The CDR3 sequence: CASSPIGGYQSGYTF. CDR3 in DNA: TGTGCTAGCAGCCCGATCGGGGGTTATCAAAGTGGCTACACCTTC.

This rearrangement joins TRBV6-5 to TRBJ1-1; possible D gene TRBD1, 6 bases. The V end was cut by 4 bases, the J end by 1 base, with 13 bases between. The V gene's germline CDR1 is MNHEY and CDR2 SVGAGI. The CDR3 runs to 15 residues. The CDR3 spells CASSFQGRGNTEAFF. CDR3 DNA: TGTGCCAGCAGTTTTCAGGGGCGAGGGAACACTGAAGCTTTCTTT.

This clone was observed a few times. The chain links TRBV9 to TRBJ1-2; 8 bases align to TRBD1. Germline-derived CDR1 and CDR2 are SGDLS and YYNGEE. Trimming cost V 2 bases and J 4 bases; bases outside gene matches: 1. This CDR3 is 13 amino acids long. The CDR3 loop is CASSVTGVYGYTF. CDR3 nucleotide sequence: TGTGCCAGCAGCGTGACAGGGGTCTATGGCTACACCTTC.

The chain couples TRBV7-8 to TRBJ1-3; D gene ambiguous. CDR1 and CDR2 (germline): SGHVS, FQNEAQ. V was cut by 1 base and J by 5 bases, with 15 bases left in between. The CDR3 is made up of 16 amino acids. The DNA for the CDR3 is TGTGCCAGCAGCTTAGTAACCGGGGAGAAAAGAAACACCATATATTTT. Translated: CASSLVTGEKRNTIYF.

This clone was detected a few times. This sequence joins TRBV29-1 and TRBJ1-1, with 7 bases identical to TRBD1. The V gene end was trimmed by 3 bases and the J gene end by 1 base; junction bases not matched to a gene: 8. CDR3 length: 15 amino acids. The germline CDR1 and CDR2 sequences are SQVTM and ANQGSEA. The CDR3 nucleotides are TGCAGCGTTGAGAGGACAGGTGGGTCGAACACTGAAGCTTTCTTT. This encodes CSVERTGGSNTEAFF.